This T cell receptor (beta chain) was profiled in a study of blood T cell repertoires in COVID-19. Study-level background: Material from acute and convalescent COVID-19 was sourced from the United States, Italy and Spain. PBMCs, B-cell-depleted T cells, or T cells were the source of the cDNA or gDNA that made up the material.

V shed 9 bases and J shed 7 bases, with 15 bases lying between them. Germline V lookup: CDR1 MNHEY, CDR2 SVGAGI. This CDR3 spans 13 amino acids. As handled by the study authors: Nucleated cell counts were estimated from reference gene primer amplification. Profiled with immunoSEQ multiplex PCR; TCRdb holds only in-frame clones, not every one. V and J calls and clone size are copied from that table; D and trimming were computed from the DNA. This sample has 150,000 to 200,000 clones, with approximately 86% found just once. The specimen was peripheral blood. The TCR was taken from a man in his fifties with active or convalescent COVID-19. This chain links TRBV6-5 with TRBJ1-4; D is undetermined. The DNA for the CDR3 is TGTGCCAGTAAGGCTTCGAGGAGTGAAAAACTGTTTTTT. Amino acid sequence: CASKASRSEKLFF.